These 19 T cell receptor beta chains came from one sample sequenced in a study of T cells in Graves' hyperthyroidism and ophthalmopathy. Amplified regions were TCR beta CDR3 sequences from RNA transcripts. The TCR CDR3 was amplified in a first-round RT-PCR using the HTBI primer set. TCRdb fed the multiplex PCR reads into MiXCR, producing one record per CDR3 protein. The sample records fewer than 650,000 distinct CDR3 sequences, roughly 14% being singletons. Sequencing used blood. These receptors all stem from a woman aged 40 to 50 with Graves' ophthalmopathy.

V is TRBV10-3 and J is TRBJ2-5; D is perhaps TRBD2 (5 bases). The germline gives CDR1 ENHRY, CDR2 SYGVKD. The CDR3 contains 14 residues. V was clipped by 11 bases and J by 2 bases, with 18 bases between them. In nucleotides, the CDR3 is TGTGCCTGCTATCGGACGGAGGATCAAGAGACCCAGTACTTC. It codes for CACYRTEDQETQYF.

Ten or more counts support this clonotype. The J gene is TRBJ2-7, the V gene TRBV11-2; TRBD2 matches at 7 bases. The ends lost 1 base at V and 4 bases at J; junction bases unmatched: 7. This CDR3 contains 15 residues. Per germline, CDR1 SGHAT and CDR2 FQNNGV. The DNA for the CDR3 is TGTGCCAGCAGCTTAGGAGGACTAGGTGGTTACGAGCAGTACTTC. This translates into CASSLGGLGGYEQYF.

This clonotype has at least ten counts. CDR3 bases: TGTGCCAGCAGTTCTGGAGGGCCCGCAGATACGCAGTATTTT. It translates to CASSSGGPADTQYF. The V and J genes are TRBV28 and TRBJ2-3; D might be TRBD2 (6 bases). Germline CDR1 and CDR2: MDHEN and SYDVKM. CDR3 length: 14 amino acids. The V and J ends lost 4 bases and 4 bases respectively, with 12 bases between them.

This clonotype was counted at least ten times. The V gene is TRBV2, the J gene TRBJ2-5; 7 positions agree with TRBD2. V lost 2 bases, J lost 5 bases, and 11 bases stayed unmatched. Looked up from germline, CDR1 is SNHLY and CDR2 is FYNNEI. The CDR3 contains 16 residues. The CDR3 DNA is TGTGCCAGCAGTGAAATCATCGGCGGGAGTGGGGAGACCCAGTACTTC. It yields the protein CASSEIIGGSGETQYF.

The rearrangement uses TRBV5-5 and TRBJ2-7; 11 positions agree with TRBD1. Germline CDR1 SGHKS, CDR2 YYEKEE (reference sequence). This CDR3 spans 14 amino acids. The V gene end was trimmed by 4 bases and the J gene end by 9 bases; junction bases not matched to a gene: 9. The CDR3 coding sequence is TGTGCCAGCAGCGTTGCCGGACAGGGGGCGGTGCAGTACTTC. Translating gives CASSVAGQGAVQYF.

This chain uses TRBV11-3 with TRBJ2-2; a weak D match, TRBD2 (7 bases). Germline-derived CDR1 and CDR2 are SGHNT and YENEEA. The ends were cut back, 5 bases at V and 7 bases at J, with 14 bases in the middle. This CDR3 comprises 14 residues. The CDR3 DNA reads TGTGCCAGCAGCCTAGGGGGGGCAGTCGGGGAGCTGTTTTTT. Translation: CASSLGGAVGELFF.

This clonotype was seen a few times. The chain couples TRBV11-2 to TRBJ2-5; 8 nucleotides match TRBD1. Germline V gene sequence: CDR1 SGHAT, CDR2 FQNNGV. CDR3 length equals 15 residues. V was pared by 1 base and J by 3 bases, with 4 bases of the junction left unmatched. As DNA, the CDR3 is TGTGCCAGCAGCTTAGGGGCGACAGGGGAAGAGACCCAGTACTTC. Translation: CASSLGATGEETQYF. The variable domain in full, with the rest retrieved from reference TRBV11-2 and TRBJ2-5, is EAGVAQSPRYKIIEKRQSVAFWCNPISGHATLYWYQQILGQGPKLLIQFQNNGVVDDSQLPKDRFSAERLKGVDSTLKIQPAKLEDSAVYLCASSLGATGEETQYFGPGTRLLVL.

This clonotype has ten or more counts. The genes are TRBV11-1 and TRBJ1-3; D is undetermined. The CDR3 length is 15 residues. Germline CDR1 is SGHAT and CDR2 is FQDESV (reference sequence). V dropped 5 bases and J dropped 0 bases, with 11 bases sitting between them. The CDR3 is CASSQWSFSGNTIYF. CDR3 coding DNA: TGTGCCAGCAGCCAATGGTCCTTCTCTGGAAACACCATATATTTT.

V is TRBV6-1 and J is TRBJ2-5, with unresolved D. Germline V gives CDR1 MNHNS, CDR2 SASEGT. This CDR3 has 12 amino acids. Between the trimmed V and J ends, which lost 6 bases and 3 bases, there was a span of 8 bases. DNA for the CDR3: TGTGCCAGCAGCGACGGAGAAGAGACCCAGTACTTC. This encodes CASSDGEETQYF.

V and J are TRBV19 and TRBJ1-1; D is unresolved. Germline loops: CDR1 LNHDA, CDR2 SQIVND (reference sequence). The germline V and J ends were trimmed by 2 bases and 1 base, with 11 bases remaining between them. This CDR3 comprises 15 residues. CDR3 sequence: CASSILHDGNTEAFF. The CDR3 DNA is TGTGCCAGTAGTATACTTCACGACGGGAACACTGAAGCTTTCTTT.

This clonotype occurred many times. This rearrangement joins TRBV28 to TRBJ1-2; D not certain. Germline V lookup: CDR1 MDHEN, CDR2 SYDVKM. The V end was cut by 7 bases, the J end by 1 base, with 19 bases between. The CDR3 covers 16 residues. The CDR3 reads CASTSIVRFHNYGYTF. The CDR3 coding sequence is TGTGCCAGCACCTCGATAGTACGTTTCCATAACTATGGCTACACCTTC.

Many counts were recorded for this clonotype. The chain uses TRBV10-3 and TRBJ1-5; weak D call: TRBD1 (5 bases). Germline values: CDR1 ENHRY, CDR2 SYGVKD. The CDR3 spans 13 residues. With 4 bases removed from V and 8 bases from J, the gap between germline ends came to 12 bases. Here the CDR3 reads CAISASGGEPQHF. CDR3 nucleotides: TGTGCCATCAGTGCCTCCGGGGGTGAGCCCCAGCATTTT.

The chain uses TRBV24-1 and TRBJ2-5; no clear D gene. Germline loops: CDR1 KGHDR, CDR2 SFDVKD. Trimming removed 2 bases at V and 5 bases at J, with 14 bases between. This CDR3 spans 15 amino acids. Written as DNA, the CDR3 is TGTGCCACCAGTGATTCGTCAGTGGGTCGGGAGACCCAGTACTTC. It yields the protein CATSDSSVGRETQYF.

This clonotype showed up many times. This chain links TRBV6-2 or TRBV6-3 with TRBJ2-2, with D perhaps matching TRBD1 (5 bases). The germline CDR1 and CDR2 sequences are MNHEY and SVGEGT. This CDR3 contains 16 residues. Trimming removed 7 bases at V and 1 base at J, with 16 bases between. Written as DNA, the CDR3 is TGTGCCAGCACCAGGACACCCAGCTTGAACACCGGGGAGCTGTTTTTT. It codes for CASTRTPSLNTGELFF.

Many counts were recorded for this clonotype. This chain joins TRBV25-1 and TRBJ1-1; 8 bases are shared with TRBD1. The junction had 8 bases not matched to a gene; V was cut back by 7 bases and J by 4 bases. Looked up from germline, CDR1 is MGHDK and CDR2 is SYGVNS. The CDR3 is 14 residues long. The CDR3 spells CASTDRGQGTEAFF. As DNA, the CDR3 is TGTGCCAGCACCGACAGGGGCCAGGGCACTGAAGCTTTCTTT.

V and J are TRBV12-3 or TRBV12-4 and TRBJ1-1; D is uncertain. The CDR3 loop spans 13 amino acids. The CDR3 sequence: CGSAAGENTEAFF. The CDR3 bases are TGTGGCAGTGCCGCCGGGGAGAACACTGAAGCTTTCTTT.

This clonotype was recorded many times. J is TRBJ2-2 and V is TRBV7-8; D is perhaps TRBD2 (6 bases). The germline V and J ends were trimmed by 2 bases and 0 bases, with 10 bases remaining between them. CDR1 and CDR2 from the germline V gene are SGHVS and FQNEAQ. There are 16 residues in the CDR3. This CDR3 is CASSLLRLANTGELFF. DNA for the CDR3: TGTGCCAGCAGCTTATTACGACTAGCGAACACCGGGGAGCTGTTTTTT.

A remark on this clonotype: Possible read error: a much larger clone is one base away. The chain links TRBV7-2 to TRBJ2-7; TRBD2 aligns across 7 bases. The V gene end was trimmed by 2 bases and the J gene end by 2 bases; junction bases not matched to a gene: 6. The CDR3 covers 15 residues. Germline assignment: CDR1 SGHTA and CDR2 FQGNSA. The CDR3 region is CASSLWAGAPYEQYF. Written as DNA, the CDR3 is TGTGCCAGCAGCTTATGGGCGGGAGCGCCCTACGAGCAGTACTTC.

The J gene is TRBJ2-7, the V gene TRBV4-1; a possible D gene is TRBD2 (5 bases). CDR1 MGHRA and CDR2 YSYEKL come from the germline V gene. The V end lost 0 bases, the J end lost 4 bases, and 13 bases lay between the germline ends. This CDR3 is 15 amino acids long. CDR3 DNA sequence: TGCGCCAGCAGCCAAGAGTACGGACGGGGATACGAGCAGTACTTC. Translating it yields CASSQEYGRGYEQYF.